The rows below give T cell receptor beta chains drawn from one sample of a study of a mutant IDH1 vaccine in newly diagnosed glioma. Repertoires were generated with immunoSEQ multiplex PCR, while TCRdb's copy carries only in-frame clones and drops some. The sample yields tens of thousands of clones, roughly 80% seen once. Their antigens are not known. The specimen comprised PBMCs, sampled from a glioma patient whose treatment included an IDH1 peptide vaccine. The receptor source for this set is a man aged 25 to 45 with glioma. CDR3s include the opening cysteine and the closing phenylalanine or tryptophan. Fields, in order: CDR3 DNA, CDR3 protein, J gene, V gene, D gene, CDR3 length, clone size. A D gene is named only where the DNA matches it firmly. A row's size may be missing; if present it is once, few, many or a size class.

CDR3nt: TGTGCCAGCACCAGAGGTGGAGAGACCCAGTACTTC; CDR3aa: CASTRGGETQYF; j_gene: TRBJ2-5; v_gene: TRBV6-6; d_gene: NA; len: 12; abundance: NA
CDR3nt: TGTGCCAGCAGCACCTCAGGGGTGGCCGGGGAGCTGTTTTTT; CDR3aa: CASSTSGVAGELFF; j_gene: TRBJ2-2; v_gene: TRBV9; d_gene: NA; len: 14; abundance: NA
CDR3nt: TGCGCCAGCAGTCAATCCCAGGGGCGTTGTCAGCCCCAGCATTTT; CDR3aa: CASSQSQGRCQPQHF; j_gene: TRBJ1-5; v_gene: TRBV23-1; d_gene: NA; len: 15; abundance: NA
CDR3nt: TGTGCCAGCACCTTACCCCCCCGGGGAAGGCAGTACTTC; CDR3aa: CASTLPPRGRQYF; j_gene: TRBJ2-7; v_gene: TRBV2; d_gene: NA; len: 13; abundance: NA
CDR3nt: TGTGCCAGCAGCCTGGACCCCTCCTACGAGCAGTACTTC; CDR3aa: CASSLDPSYEQYF; j_gene: TRBJ2-7; v_gene: TRBV5-4; d_gene: NA; len: 13; abundance: NA
CDR3nt: TGTGCCAGCACTATGGGTAACAGGGATAATTCACCCCTCCACTTT; CDR3aa: CASTMGNRDNSPLHF; j_gene: TRBJ1-6; v_gene: TRBV19; d_gene: NA; len: 15; abundance: NA
CDR3nt: TGTGCCAGCAGCTTAGGAGGGACAGGATACAATGAGCAGTTCTTC; CDR3aa: CASSLGGTGYNEQFF; j_gene: TRBJ2-1; v_gene: TRBV7-9; d_gene: TRBD1; len: 15; abundance: NA
CDR3nt: TGCAGCGTGGGACAGGGGAGTTCCTACGAGCAGTACTTC; CDR3aa: CSVGQGSSYEQYF; j_gene: TRBJ2-7; v_gene: TRBV29-1; d_gene: TRBD1; len: 13; abundance: NA
CDR3nt: TGTGCCAGCAAGAGACATGCTCAAGAGAACACTGAAGCTTTCTTT; CDR3aa: CASKRHAQENTEAFF; j_gene: TRBJ1-1; v_gene: TRBV6-4; d_gene: NA; len: 15; abundance: few
CDR3nt: TGTGCTAGTGGTCCCGGGGCACCTACCTACGAGCAGTACTTC; CDR3aa: CASGPGAPTYEQYF; j_gene: TRBJ2-7; v_gene: TRBV12-5; d_gene: NA; len: 14; abundance: NA
CDR3nt: TGTGCCAGCAGCTTGCTTTGGACAGGAGAGTATGGCTACACCTTC; CDR3aa: CASSLLWTGEYGYTF; j_gene: TRBJ1-2; v_gene: TRBV5-6; d_gene: TRBD1; len: 15; abundance: NA
CDR3nt: TGTGCCAGCAGTGAACCGGGGCTGAACACTGAAGCTTTCTTT; CDR3aa: CASSEPGLNTEAFF; j_gene: TRBJ1-1; v_gene: TRBV6-1; d_gene: NA; len: 14; abundance: NA
CDR3nt: TGTGCCAGCTCACCAGCGGGGACAGGCTACGAGCAGTACTTC; CDR3aa: CASSPAGTGYEQYF; j_gene: TRBJ2-7; v_gene: TRBV18; d_gene: TRBD1; len: 14; abundance: NA
CDR3nt: TGCGCCAGCAGCCAATCCGCCGAGCAGTACTTC; CDR3aa: CASSQSAEQYF; j_gene: TRBJ2-7; v_gene: TRBV4-1; d_gene: NA; len: 11; abundance: NA
CDR3nt: TGCGCCAGCAGCTTAGTGTCCCATGAGCAGTTCTTC; CDR3aa: CASSLVSHEQFF; j_gene: TRBJ2-1; v_gene: TRBV5-1; d_gene: NA; len: 12; abundance: NA
CDR3nt: TGTGCCAGCAGTTACGAAAAAAGCAGCTCTGGGGCCAACGTCCTGACTTTC; CDR3aa: CASSYEKSSSGANVLTF; j_gene: TRBJ2-6; v_gene: TRBV27; d_gene: NA; len: 17; abundance: NA
CDR3nt: TGCGCCAGCAGCTCAAACGTCCCGGGACTAGCGGGGGGTTCCTACGAGCAGTACTTC; CDR3aa: CASSSNVPGLAGGSYEQYF; j_gene: TRBJ2-7; v_gene: TRBV5-1; d_gene: TRBD2; len: 19; abundance: NA
CDR3nt: TGCGCCAGCAGCTTGGCGGCTAGCGGGGGTTACACAGATACGCAGTATTTT; CDR3aa: CASSLAASGGYTDTQYF; j_gene: TRBJ2-3; v_gene: TRBV5-1; d_gene: TRBD2; len: 17; abundance: NA
CDR3nt: TGTGCCAGCAGCCGGGACAGGGGGTGGGAAAAACTGTTTTTT; CDR3aa: CASSRDRGWEKLFF; j_gene: TRBJ1-4; v_gene: TRBV7-2; d_gene: TRBD1; len: 14; abundance: NA
CDR3nt: TGCGCCAGCAGTAGGTCAACACAAGAGACCCAGTACTTC; CDR3aa: CASSRSTQETQYF; j_gene: TRBJ2-5; v_gene: TRBV10-1; d_gene: NA; len: 13; abundance: NA
CDR3nt: TGTGCCAGCAGCTCCGACAGGGGGGGCTATGGCTACACCTTC; CDR3aa: CASSSDRGGYGYTF; j_gene: TRBJ1-2; v_gene: TRBV5-4; d_gene: TRBD1; len: 14; abundance: NA
CDR3nt: TGTGCCAGCAGTCCGAGGGGACGTAATGAAAAACTGTTTTTT; CDR3aa: CASSPRGRNEKLFF; j_gene: TRBJ1-4; v_gene: TRBV27; d_gene: NA; len: 14; abundance: few
CDR3nt: TGCGCCAGCGCCCACATCGGACCGGGGGCCTACGAGCAGTACTTC; CDR3aa: CASAHIGPGAYEQYF; j_gene: TRBJ2-7; v_gene: TRBV4-1; d_gene: NA; len: 15; abundance: NA
CDR3nt: TGCGCCAGCCATGAACCGACCAATTCACCCCTCCACTTT; CDR3aa: CASHEPTNSPLHF; j_gene: TRBJ1-6; v_gene: TRBV5-1; d_gene: NA; len: 13; abundance: NA
CDR3nt: TGCGCCAGCAGCCAAGATCCCCTACGGACAGGGGTGGACTATGGCTACACCTTC; CDR3aa: CASSQDPLRTGVDYGYTF; j_gene: TRBJ1-2; v_gene: TRBV4-1; d_gene: TRBD1; len: 18; abundance: NA
CDR3nt: TGTGCCAGCAGCCAAGCACCCTCAGGAACCTACACAGATACGCAGTATTTT; CDR3aa: CASSQAPSGTYTDTQYF; j_gene: TRBJ2-3; v_gene: TRBV14; d_gene: NA; len: 17; abundance: NA
CDR3nt: TGTGCCAGCAGCTTAGAAGGAACTCAGCCCCAGCATTTT; CDR3aa: CASSLEGTQPQHF; j_gene: TRBJ1-5; v_gene: TRBV11-2; d_gene: NA; len: 13; abundance: NA
CDR3nt: TGTGCCAGCAGCGCTGGCAGGGTCACCTACGAGCAGTACTTC; CDR3aa: CASSAGRVTYEQYF; j_gene: TRBJ2-7; v_gene: TRBV13; d_gene: NA; len: 14; abundance: NA
CDR3nt: TGCGCCAGCACCGACAGCGGCAATGAGCAGTTCTTC; CDR3aa: CASTDSGNEQFF; j_gene: TRBJ2-1; v_gene: TRBV5-1; d_gene: NA; len: 12; abundance: NA
CDR3nt: TGTGCCAGCAGCTCGAACCCAATAAGGCTTCACTCTGGAAACACCATATATTTT; CDR3aa: CASSSNPIRLHSGNTIYF; j_gene: TRBJ1-3; v_gene: TRBV5-5; d_gene: NA; len: 18; abundance: NA
CDR3nt: TGTGCCAGCAGTCCCGGGGGGAAGGAGAGTTCACCCCTCCACTTT; CDR3aa: CASSPGGKESSPLHF; j_gene: TRBJ1-6; v_gene: TRBV5-4; d_gene: NA; len: 15; abundance: NA
CDR3nt: TGTGCCAGCAGCTCACGTCCGGGACAGGGGTCAGATACGCAGTATTTT; CDR3aa: CASSSRPGQGSDTQYF; j_gene: TRBJ2-3; v_gene: TRBV7-9; d_gene: TRBD1; len: 16; abundance: NA
CDR3nt: TGTGCCAGCAGCAAAGTCAGGAGGGACACCTTCAATCAGCCCCAGCATTTT; CDR3aa: CASSKVRRDTFNQPQHF; j_gene: TRBJ1-5; v_gene: TRBV21-1; d_gene: NA; len: 17; abundance: NA
CDR3nt: TGTGCCAGCAGTTACTGGACTAGGTCGACCTACGAGCAGTACTTC; CDR3aa: CASSYWTRSTYEQYF; j_gene: TRBJ2-7; v_gene: TRBV6-5; d_gene: TRBD2; len: 15; abundance: NA
CDR3nt: TGCAGCGCCCGGACTAGCGGGGCCTACGAGCAGTACTTC; CDR3aa: CSARTSGAYEQYF; j_gene: TRBJ2-7; v_gene: TRBV29-1; d_gene: TRBD2; len: 13; abundance: NA
CDR3nt: TGCGCCAGCAGCCCGCTGGAGGGCGGGCAAGAGACCCAGTACTTC; CDR3aa: CASSPLEGGQETQYF; j_gene: TRBJ2-5; v_gene: TRBV5-1; d_gene: NA; len: 15; abundance: NA
CDR3nt: TGTGCCTGGAGTCTAGGGATGAACACTGAAGCTTTCTTT; CDR3aa: CAWSLGMNTEAFF; j_gene: TRBJ1-1; v_gene: TRBV30; d_gene: NA; len: 13; abundance: few
CDR3nt: TGTGCCTGGATAATCGGGGAAGAAGCTTTCTTT; CDR3aa: CAWIIGEEAFF; j_gene: TRBJ1-1; v_gene: TRBV30; d_gene: NA; len: 11; abundance: few
CDR3nt: TGTGCCAGCAGCCAAGCAACTAGCGGGCTCCAAGAGACCCAGTACTTC; CDR3aa: CASSQATSGLQETQYF; j_gene: TRBJ2-5; v_gene: TRBV4-2; d_gene: TRBD2; len: 16; abundance: NA
CDR3nt: TGTGCCAGCAGTCTCGAGACAGGCCATGGCTACACCTTC; CDR3aa: CASSLETGHGYTF; j_gene: TRBJ1-2; v_gene: TRBV6-1; d_gene: NA; len: 13; abundance: NA
CDR3nt: TGTGCCAGCAGACCCGACAGAGCAACTAACTATGGCTACACCTTC; CDR3aa: CASRPDRATNYGYTF; j_gene: TRBJ1-2; v_gene: TRBV6-5; d_gene: NA; len: 15; abundance: NA
CDR3nt: TGTGCCAGCAGCGTCACAGGGTCGAGCTCTGGAAACACCATATATTTT; CDR3aa: CASSVTGSSSGNTIYF; j_gene: TRBJ1-3; v_gene: TRBV5-8; d_gene: NA; len: 16; abundance: once
CDR3nt: TGTGCCAGCAGTTGGGGCAGGAACCAAGAGACCCAGTACTTC; CDR3aa: CASSWGRNQETQYF; j_gene: TRBJ2-5; v_gene: TRBV27; d_gene: NA; len: 14; abundance: NA
CDR3nt: TGTGCCAGCAGCCCGGGGGGCCGGCCCGGGGAGCTGTTTTTT; CDR3aa: CASSPGGRPGELFF; j_gene: TRBJ2-2; v_gene: TRBV7-6; d_gene: NA; len: 14; abundance: NA
CDR3nt: TGTGCCAGCAGCTTGGCACTAGCGACCACCGGGGAGCTGTTTTTT; CDR3aa: CASSLALATTGELFF; j_gene: TRBJ2-2; v_gene: TRBV5-4; d_gene: TRBD2; len: 15; abundance: NA
CDR3nt: TGTGCCAGCAGTGAACGCTGGGCAGGGGCCGACGAGCAGTACTTC; CDR3aa: CASSERWAGADEQYF; j_gene: TRBJ2-7; v_gene: TRBV6-1; d_gene: NA; len: 15; abundance: NA
CDR3nt: TGTGCCAGCAGTGAAGCATCTATGGACACTGAAGCTTTCTTT; CDR3aa: CASSEASMDTEAFF; j_gene: TRBJ1-1; v_gene: TRBV6-1; d_gene: NA; len: 14; abundance: NA
CDR3nt: TGTGCCAGCAGTGGCGAACCGAGCTCTGGAAACACCATATATTTT; CDR3aa: CASSGEPSSGNTIYF; j_gene: TRBJ1-3; v_gene: TRBV6-1; d_gene: NA; len: 15; abundance: NA
CDR3nt: TGTGCCTGGAGTGGTTGGGACTACCAAGAGACCCAGTACTTC; CDR3aa: CAWSGWDYQETQYF; j_gene: TRBJ2-5; v_gene: TRBV30; d_gene: NA; len: 14; abundance: NA
CDR3nt: TGTGCCAGCAGTTACGCAGGGCCCTATGGCTACACCTTC; CDR3aa: CASSYAGPYGYTF; j_gene: TRBJ1-2; v_gene: TRBV6-5; d_gene: NA; len: 13; abundance: NA
CDR3nt: TGTGCCACCAGGGGAGGGGTCCAAGAGACCCAGTACTTC; CDR3aa: CATRGGVQETQYF; j_gene: TRBJ2-5; v_gene: TRBV15; d_gene: TRBD2; len: 13; abundance: NA
CDR3nt: TGTGCCACCAGCCGGGACAGGGTGAGAAATTCACCCCTCCACTTT; CDR3aa: CATSRDRVRNSPLHF; j_gene: TRBJ1-6; v_gene: TRBV15; d_gene: TRBD1; len: 15; abundance: NA
CDR3nt: TGCAGCGTTGATTTAGGTGAAGCTTTCTTT; CDR3aa: CSVDLGEAFF; j_gene: TRBJ1-1; v_gene: TRBV29-1; d_gene: NA; len: 10; abundance: NA
CDR3nt: TGTGCCATCAGTCCCGGGACAGGGGACACCGGGGAGCTGTTTTTT; CDR3aa: CAISPGTGDTGELFF; j_gene: TRBJ2-2; v_gene: TRBV10-3; d_gene: TRBD1; len: 15; abundance: few
CDR3nt: TGTGCCATCAGTGAGGGCGCGGAGAGCTCCTACAATGAGCAGTTCTTC; CDR3aa: CAISEGAESSYNEQFF; j_gene: TRBJ2-1; v_gene: TRBV10-3; d_gene: NA; len: 16; abundance: once
CDR3nt: TGTGCCAGCAGCGCCCCTGGAAACACCATATATTTT; CDR3aa: CASSAPGNTIYF; j_gene: TRBJ1-3; v_gene: TRBV7-9; d_gene: NA; len: 12; abundance: NA
CDR3nt: TGTGCCAGCAGCCAACTAGCGAGCACAGATACGCAGTATTTT; CDR3aa: CASSQLASTDTQYF; j_gene: TRBJ2-3; v_gene: TRBV6-1; d_gene: TRBD2; len: 14; abundance: NA
CDR3nt: TGTGCCTGGACACCGGGACAGGTAAACAATGAGCAGTTCTTC; CDR3aa: CAWTPGQVNNEQFF; j_gene: TRBJ2-1; v_gene: TRBV30; d_gene: TRBD1; len: 14; abundance: NA
CDR3nt: TGTGCCAGCAGCTTAGTCTACAGTCAAGAGACCCAGTACTTC; CDR3aa: CASSLVYSQETQYF; j_gene: TRBJ2-5; v_gene: TRBV11-2; d_gene: NA; len: 14; abundance: NA